Shown below are 9 T cell receptor beta chains from a single sample sequenced in a study of beta chain features in type 1 diabetes (dated by TCRdb to the late 2010s). Library preparation was by the immunoSEQ multiplex PCR assay. The High Capacity cDNA Reverse Transcription Kit was used to reverse transcribe all of the isolated RNA, meaning that expressed TCRB transcripts were what got sequenced. The table was pulled from immuneACCESS by TCRdb, which kept in-frame rearrangements only. Such tables lose some clones; where checked, under half of the loss comes from unresolved V genes, and the rest has no known cause. The sample profile shows 300,000 to 450,000 clones; roughly 12% of them were found once. The top ten clones comprise approximately 0.015% of the sample. The sample was naive CD4+ T cells from blood. The cell subset or site label of this sample denotes: true naive CD4+ T cells. The receptors here all came from a man aged 18 to 29 in good health.

This chain connects TRBV6-1 to TRBJ2-2, with D perhaps TRBD2 (6 bases). The CDR3 spans 13 residues. Trimming cost V 5 bases and J 3 bases, with 7 bases left between them. CDR1 and CDR2 from the germline V gene are MNHNS and SASEGT. Written as DNA, the CDR3 is TGTGCCAGCAGTTGGGGGGACACCGGGGAGCTGTTTTTT. Protein sequence: CASSWGDTGELFF.

The chain combines TRBV9 with TRBJ2-2; perhaps TRBD2 as D (6 bases). CDR3 length: 14 amino acids. The germline CDR1 and CDR2 sequences are SGDLS and YYNGEE. Deletions cut 4 bases from V and 1 base from J, with 8 bases between. The CDR3 coding sequence is TGTGCCAGCAGCCAGGGACTGAACACCGGGGAGCTGTTTTTT. It specifies CASSQGLNTGELFF.

The rearrangement uses TRBV5-1 and TRBJ1-2; TRBD1 might be the D (5 bases). The V end was cut by 0 bases, the J end by 8 bases, with 14 bases between. The germline gives CDR1 SGHRS, CDR2 YFSETQ. The CDR3 consists of 14 residues. CDR3 protein: CASSLGQGVLGYTF. DNA for the CDR3: TGCGCCAGCAGCTTGGGACAAGGGGTTTTGGGCTACACCTTC.

The V and J genes are TRBV27 and TRBJ2-7, with TRBD2 matching over 11 bases. The germline gives CDR1 MNHEY, CDR2 SMNVEV (reference sequence). The CDR3 has 16 residues. The J segment lost 5 bases and the V segment lost 0 bases, leaving 6 bases of the junction unmatched. The CDR3 here is CASSLSPSGRRNEQYF. The CDR3 region has the DNA TGTGCCAGCAGTTTATCACCTAGCGGGAGGAGGAACGAGCAGTACTTC.

This chain uses TRBV5-1 with TRBJ1-2; 9 nucleotides align to TRBD1. The CDR3 consists of 15 residues. With V trimmed by 4 bases and J by 5 bases, 9 bases remained unmatched. In germline, CDR1 is SGHRS, CDR2 YFSETQ. The CDR3 nucleotides are TGCGCCAGCAGCACCCGACAGGGGGGACTTTATGGCTACACCTTC. The encoded protein is CASSTRQGGLYGYTF.

This clone was seen a few times. This rearrangement joins TRBV20-1 to TRBJ2-3; no reliable D call. Trimming left V 3 bases short and J 6 bases short, with 7 bases between. The germline V gene has CDR1 DFQATT and CDR2 SNEGSKA (reference sequence). CDR3 length: 11 amino acids. DNA for the CDR3: TGCAGTGCTAGTCACCGGGATACGCAGTATTTT. It specifies CSASHRDTQYF.

This chain connects TRBV5-6 to TRBJ1-5; 10 bases match TRBD1. The CDR3 extends over 15 amino acids. CDR1 and CDR2 (germline): SGHDT, YYEEEE. Losses at the gene ends were 0 bases for V and 5 bases for J; bases not matched to a gene: 2. CDR3 DNA: TGTGCCAGCAGCTTGGTCGGGACAGGGGATCAGCCCCAGCATTTT. Amino acids: CASSLVGTGDQPQHF.

This clone was seen a handful of times. This chain connects TRBV4-1 to TRBJ1-1, with D unclear. The germline V and J ends were trimmed by 3 bases and 4 bases, with 12 bases remaining between them. Germline V CDR1 and CDR2: MGHRA, YSYEKL. This CDR3 spans 14 amino acids. CDR3 nucleotides: TGCGCCAGCAGCCACCCAGGCGGGCCCACTGAAGCTTTCTTT. It is translated as CASSHPGGPTEAFF.

This chain joins TRBV5-1 and TRBJ2-7, with D possibly TRBD2 on 5 matching bases. Germline V gene data show CDR1 as SGHRS and CDR2 as YFSETQ. The CDR3 contains 12 residues. The ends were cut back, 8 bases at V and 6 bases at J, with 15 bases in the middle. CDR3 coding DNA: TGCGCCAGTGCCACGGGGAAGGGCGAGCAGTACTTC. Amino acid sequence: CASATGKGEQYF.